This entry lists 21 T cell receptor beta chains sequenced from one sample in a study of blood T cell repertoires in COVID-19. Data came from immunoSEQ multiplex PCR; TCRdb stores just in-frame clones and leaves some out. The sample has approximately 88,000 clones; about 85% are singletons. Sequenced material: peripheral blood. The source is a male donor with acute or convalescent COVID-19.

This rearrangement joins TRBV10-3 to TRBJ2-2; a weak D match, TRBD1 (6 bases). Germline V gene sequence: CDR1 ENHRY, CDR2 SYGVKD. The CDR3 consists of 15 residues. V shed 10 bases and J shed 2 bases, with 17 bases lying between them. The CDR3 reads CATNLGQQNTGELFF. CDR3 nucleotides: TGTGCCACTAACCTCGGACAGCAAAACACCGGGGAGCTGTTTTTT.

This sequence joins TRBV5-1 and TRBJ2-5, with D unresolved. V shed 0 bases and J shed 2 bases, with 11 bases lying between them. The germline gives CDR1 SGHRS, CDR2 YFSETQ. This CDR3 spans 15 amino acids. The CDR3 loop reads CASSLVAATQETQYF. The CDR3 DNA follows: TGCGCCAGCAGCTTGGTCGCCGCCACACAAGAGACCCAGTACTTC. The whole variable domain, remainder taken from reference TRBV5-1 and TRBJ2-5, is KAGVTQTPRYLIKTRGQQVTLSCSPISGHRSVSWYQQTPGQGLQFLFEYFSETQRNKGNFPGRFSGRQFSNSRSEMNVSTLELGDSALYLCASSLVAATQETQYFGPGTRLLVL.

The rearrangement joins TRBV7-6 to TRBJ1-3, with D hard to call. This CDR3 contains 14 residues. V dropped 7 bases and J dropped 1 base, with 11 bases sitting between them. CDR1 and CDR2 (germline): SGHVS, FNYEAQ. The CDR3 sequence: CASIENSSGNTIYF. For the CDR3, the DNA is TGTGCCAGCATCGAAAATAGTTCTGGAAACACCATATATTTT.

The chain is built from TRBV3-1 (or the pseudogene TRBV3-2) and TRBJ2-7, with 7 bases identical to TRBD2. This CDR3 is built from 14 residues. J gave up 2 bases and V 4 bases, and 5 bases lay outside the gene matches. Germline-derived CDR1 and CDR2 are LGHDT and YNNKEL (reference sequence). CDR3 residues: CASSLRGTPYEQYF. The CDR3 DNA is TGTGCCAGCAGCCTGCGGGGGACTCCCTACGAGCAGTACTTC.

The CDR3 protein is CASSIHGDSNQPQHF. As DNA, the CDR3 is TGTGCCAGCAGCATCCACGGTGATAGCAATCAGCCCCAGCATTTT. The genes are TRBV7-9 and TRBJ1-5; no reliable D call. Trimming left V 5 bases short and J 0 bases short, with 11 bases between. Germline loops: CDR1 SEHNR, CDR2 FQNEAQ (reference sequence). The CDR3 length is 15 residues. The entire variable domain, with the rest obtained from reference TRBV7-9 and TRBJ1-5, is as follows: DTGVSQNPRHKITKRGQNVTFRCDPISEHNRLYWYRQTLGQGPEFLTYFQNEAQLEKSRLLSDRFSAERPKGSFSTLEIQRTEQGDSAMYLCASSIHGDSNQPQHFGDGTRLSIL.

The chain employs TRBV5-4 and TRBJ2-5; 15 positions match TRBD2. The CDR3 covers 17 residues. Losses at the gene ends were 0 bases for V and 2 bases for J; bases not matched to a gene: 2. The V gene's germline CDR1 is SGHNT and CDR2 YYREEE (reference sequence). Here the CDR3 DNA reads TGTGCCAGCAGCTTGGTTGGACTAGCGGGGGGGCAAGAGACCCAGTACTTC. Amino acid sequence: CASSLVGLAGGQETQYF.

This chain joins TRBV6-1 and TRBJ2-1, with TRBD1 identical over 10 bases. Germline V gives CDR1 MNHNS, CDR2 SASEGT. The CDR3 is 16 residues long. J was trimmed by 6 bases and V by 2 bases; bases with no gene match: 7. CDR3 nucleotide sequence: TGTGCCAGCAGTGAACTACGACAGGGGGCTTTCAATGAGCAGTTCTTC. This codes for CASSELRQGAFNEQFF.

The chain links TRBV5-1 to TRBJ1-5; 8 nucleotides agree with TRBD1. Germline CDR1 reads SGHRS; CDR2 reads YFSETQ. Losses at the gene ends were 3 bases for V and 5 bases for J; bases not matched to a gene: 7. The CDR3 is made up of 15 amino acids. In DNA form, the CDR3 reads TGCGCCAGCAGCTCCGGACAGGGATTGCATCAGCCCCAGCATTTT. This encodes CASSSGQGLHQPQHF.

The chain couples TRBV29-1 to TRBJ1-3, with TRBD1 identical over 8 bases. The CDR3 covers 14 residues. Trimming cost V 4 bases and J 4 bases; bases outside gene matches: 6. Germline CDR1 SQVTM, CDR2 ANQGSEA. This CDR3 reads CSVGPTGVGNTIYF. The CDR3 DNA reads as TGCAGCGTTGGGCCGACAGGGGTAGGAAACACCATATATTTT.

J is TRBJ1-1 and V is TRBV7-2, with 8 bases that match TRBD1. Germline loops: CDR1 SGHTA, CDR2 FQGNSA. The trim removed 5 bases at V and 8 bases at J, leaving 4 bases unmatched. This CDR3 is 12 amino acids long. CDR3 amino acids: CASSQDRAEAFF. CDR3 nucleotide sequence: TGTGCCAGCAGCCAGGACAGGGCAGAAGCTTTCTTT.

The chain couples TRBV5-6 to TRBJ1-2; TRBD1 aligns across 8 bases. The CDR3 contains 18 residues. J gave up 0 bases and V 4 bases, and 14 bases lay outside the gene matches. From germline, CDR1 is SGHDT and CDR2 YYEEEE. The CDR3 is CASSTRTGPGWANYGYTF. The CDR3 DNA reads TGTGCCAGCAGCACACGGACAGGGCCGGGGTGGGCTAACTATGGCTACACCTTC. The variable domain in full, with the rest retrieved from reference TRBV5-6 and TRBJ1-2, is DAGVTQSPTHLIKTRGQQVTLRCSPKSGHDTVSWYQQALGQGPQFIFQYYEEEERQRGNFPDRFSGHQFPNYSSELNVNALLLGDSALYLCASSTRTGPGWANYGYTFGSGTRLTVV.

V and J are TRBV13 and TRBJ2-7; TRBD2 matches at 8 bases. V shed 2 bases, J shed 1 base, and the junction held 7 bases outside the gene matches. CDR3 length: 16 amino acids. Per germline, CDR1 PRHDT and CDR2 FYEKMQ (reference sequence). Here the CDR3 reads CASSLRSSGASYEQYF. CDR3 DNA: TGTGCCAGCAGCTTAAGGAGTAGCGGGGCGTCCTACGAGCAGTACTTC.

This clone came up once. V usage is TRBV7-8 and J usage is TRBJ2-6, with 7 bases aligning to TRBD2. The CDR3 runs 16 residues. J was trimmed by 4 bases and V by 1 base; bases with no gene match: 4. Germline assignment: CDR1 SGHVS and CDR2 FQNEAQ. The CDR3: CASSLVGGFGANVLTF. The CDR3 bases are TGTGCCAGCAGCTTAGTCGGGGGGTTCGGGGCCAACGTCCTGACTTTC. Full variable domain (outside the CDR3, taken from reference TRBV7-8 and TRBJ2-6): GAGVSQSPRYKVAKRGQDVALRCDPISGHVSLFWYQQALGQGPEFLTYFQNEAQLDKSGLPSDRFFAERPEGSVSTLKIQRTQQEDSAVYLCASSLVGGFGANVLTFGAGSRLTVL.

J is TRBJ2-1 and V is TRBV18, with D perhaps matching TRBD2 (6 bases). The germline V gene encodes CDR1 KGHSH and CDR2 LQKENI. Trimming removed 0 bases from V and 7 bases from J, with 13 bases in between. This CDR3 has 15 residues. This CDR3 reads CASSPPEGVGNEQFF. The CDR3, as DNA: TGTGCCAGCTCACCACCGGAGGGCGTGGGTAATGAGCAGTTCTTC.

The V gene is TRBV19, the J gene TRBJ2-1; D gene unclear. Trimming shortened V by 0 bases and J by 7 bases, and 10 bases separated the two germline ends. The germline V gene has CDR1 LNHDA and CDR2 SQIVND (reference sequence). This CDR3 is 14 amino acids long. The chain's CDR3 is CASSIDPMRNEQFF. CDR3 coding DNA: TGTGCCAGTAGTATAGATCCGATGAGAAATGAGCAGTTCTTC.

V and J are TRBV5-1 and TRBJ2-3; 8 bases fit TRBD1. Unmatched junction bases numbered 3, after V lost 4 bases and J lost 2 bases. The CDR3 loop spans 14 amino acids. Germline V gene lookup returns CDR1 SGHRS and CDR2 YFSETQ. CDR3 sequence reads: CASSLTGDTDTQYF. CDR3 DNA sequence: TGCGCCAGCAGCCTGACAGGGGACACAGATACGCAGTATTTT.

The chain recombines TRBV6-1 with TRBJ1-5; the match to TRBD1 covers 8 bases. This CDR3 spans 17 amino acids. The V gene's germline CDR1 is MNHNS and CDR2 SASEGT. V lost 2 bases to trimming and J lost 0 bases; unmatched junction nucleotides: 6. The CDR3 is CASSERTGSVSNQPQHF. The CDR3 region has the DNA TGTGCCAGCAGTGAACGGACAGGGTCCGTTAGCAATCAGCCCCAGCATTTT.

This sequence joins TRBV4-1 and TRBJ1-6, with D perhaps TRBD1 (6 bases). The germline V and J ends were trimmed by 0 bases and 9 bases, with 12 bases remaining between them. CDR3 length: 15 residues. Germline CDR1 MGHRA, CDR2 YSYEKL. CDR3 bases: TGCGCCAGCAGCCAAGAACAGGGTACTGTTTCACCCCTCCACTTT. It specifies CASSQEQGTVSPLHF.

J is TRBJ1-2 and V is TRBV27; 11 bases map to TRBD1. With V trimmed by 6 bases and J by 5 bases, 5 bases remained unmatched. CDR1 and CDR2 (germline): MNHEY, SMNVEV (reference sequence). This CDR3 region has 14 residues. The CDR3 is CASSRTGGVYGYTF. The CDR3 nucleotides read TGTGCCAGCAGCCGGACAGGGGGCGTGTATGGCTACACCTTC.

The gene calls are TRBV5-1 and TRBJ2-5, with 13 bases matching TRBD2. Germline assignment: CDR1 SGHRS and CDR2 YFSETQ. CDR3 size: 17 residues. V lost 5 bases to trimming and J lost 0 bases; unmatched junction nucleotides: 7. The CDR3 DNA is TGCGCCAGCAGACCCGGGACTAGCGGGGTGTACCAAGAGACCCAGTACTTC. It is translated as CASRPGTSGVYQETQYF.

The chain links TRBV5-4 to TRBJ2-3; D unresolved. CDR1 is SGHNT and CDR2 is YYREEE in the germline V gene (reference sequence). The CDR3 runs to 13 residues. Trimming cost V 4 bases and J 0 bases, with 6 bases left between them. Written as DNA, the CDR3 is TGTGCCAGCAGCGCGCCCAGCACAGATACGCAGTATTTT. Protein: CASSAPSTDTQYF.